Each of the 20 T cell receptor beta chains below was sequenced from the same sample in a study of blood T cell repertoires in COVID-19. Sequencing used immunoSEQ multiplex PCR; TCRdb keeps in-frame clones, though not all of them. The profile shows about 200,000 clones, about 93% of them singletons. Sequenced input: peripheral blood. The source of these receptors is a man aged 60-69 years with COVID-19, enrolled during active disease.

V usage is TRBV7-9 and J usage is TRBJ1-2; D call uncertain. The CDR3 covers 13 residues. The V end was cut by 5 bases, the J end by 4 bases, with 11 bases between. CDR1 is SEHNR, CDR2 FQNEAQ, per germline (reference sequence). DNA for the CDR3: TGTGCCAGCAGCCCTATAGTCCGCTATGGCTACACCTTC. This codes for CASSPIVRYGYTF.

The chain links TRBV18 to TRBJ1-5, with 7 bases matching TRBD1. Germline CDR1 and CDR2: KGHSH and LQKENI. V lost 2 bases and J lost 1; bases outside the gene matches: 2. This CDR3 has 15 residues. The CDR3 loop reads CASSPSTGSNQPQHF. The CDR3 bases are TGTGCCAGCTCACCATCGACAGGGAGCAATCAGCCCCAGCATTTT.

CDR3 loop: CASSSTRGPGTEAFF. The CDR3 DNA reads as TGTGCCAGCAGCTCAACCAGGGGGCCGGGGACTGAAGCTTTCTTT. V is TRBV11-2 and J is TRBJ1-1; 8 positions agree with TRBD1. The germline gives CDR1 SGHAT, CDR2 FQNNGV. CDR3 length: 15 residues. V was pared by 4 bases and J by 5 bases, with 9 bases of the junction left unmatched. Full variable domain (remainder filled in from reference TRBV11-2 and TRBJ1-1): EAGVAQSPRYKIIEKRQSVAFWCNPISGHATLYWYQQILGQGPKLLIQFQNNGVVDDSQLPKDRFSAERLKGVDSTLKIQPAKLEDSAVYLCASSSTRGPGTEAFFGQGTRLTVV.

The gene calls are TRBV9 and TRBJ2-7, with 8 bases fitting TRBD1. CDR1 SGDLS and CDR2 YYNGEE come from the germline V gene. Losses at the gene ends were 3 bases for V and 7 bases for J; bases not matched to a gene: 15. This CDR3 region has 16 residues. Here the CDR3 DNA reads TGTGCCAGCAGCGCCGGGGGTGGGCAGGGGGCGCGTGAGCAGTACTTC. Protein: CASSAGGGQGAREQYF.

V is TRBV7-9 and J is TRBJ2-2; possibly TRBD1 for D (5 bases). CDR1 and CDR2 (germline): SEHNR, FQNEAQ (reference sequence). The CDR3 covers 16 residues. Trimming stripped 1 base from V and 2 bases from J, with 11 bases between. Here the CDR3 DNA reads TGTGCCAGCAGCTTAGGATGGACACCTAACACCGGGGAGCTGTTTTTT. The encoded protein is CASSLGWTPNTGELFF.

CDR3 sequence (DNA): TGTGCCAGCGGACTTCATAGCGGGAGTAATGAGCAGTTCTTC. It translates to CASGLHSGSNEQFF. This chain joins TRBV7-9 and TRBJ2-1; 9 bases match TRBD2. CDR3 length equals 14 residues. Per the germline V gene, CDR1 is SEHNR and CDR2 is FQNEAQ (reference sequence). Trimming took 8 bases from V and 7 from J; bases not matched to a gene: 9.

The V call is TRBV21-1, the J call TRBJ1-3. TRBV21-1 is an annotated pseudogene. The CDR3 has 18 residues. The CDR3 is CASSKGGDPLVSGNTIYF. CDR3 in DNA: TGTGCCAGCAGCAAAGGGGGGGATCCTCTCGTCTCTGGAAACACCATATATTTT.

V and J are TRBV5-1 and TRBJ2-7; tentative D call: TRBD2 (7 bases). Germline loops: CDR1 SGHRS, CDR2 YFSETQ. V lost 0 bases and J lost 7, with 17 bases in between. The CDR3 extends over 15 amino acids. Here the CDR3 reads CASSLVSGGKGEQYF. DNA for the CDR3: TGCGCCAGCAGCTTGGTCTCGGGGGGCAAAGGGGAGCAGTACTTC. The full variable domain, completed using reference TRBV5-1 and TRBJ2-7, is KAGVTQTPRYLIKTRGQQVTLSCSPISGHRSVSWYQQTPGQGLQFLFEYFSETQRNKGNFPGRFSGRQFSNSRSEMNVSTLELGDSALYLCASSLVSGGKGEQYFGPGTRLTVT.

This clone has more than one count but fewer than ten. The rearrangement uses TRBV7-2 and TRBJ2-7, with 7 bases aligning to TRBD1. V gave up 4 bases and J gave up 4 bases; unmatched junction bases: 10. The CDR3 has 15 residues. CDR1 is SGHTA, CDR2 FQGNSA, per germline. The CDR3 sequence is CASSSRTGLGYEQYF. As DNA, the CDR3 is TGTGCCAGCAGCTCACGGACAGGACTCGGATACGAGCAGTACTTC.

This clone has only a few counts. V gene TRBV3-1 (or the pseudogene TRBV3-2) combines with J gene TRBJ1-4, with D possibly being TRBD1 (6 bases). Trimming shortened V by 4 bases and J by 8 bases, and 14 bases separated the two germline ends. The germline V gene has CDR1 LGHDT and CDR2 YNNKEL (reference sequence). The CDR3 sequence is 14 residues long. The CDR3 loop is CASSRRGGGEKLFF. The CDR3 DNA sequence: TGTGCCAGCAGCCGGCGAGGGGGTGGCGAAAAACTGTTTTTT.

The CDR3 spells CAGNPLGQQFF. The CDR3 coding sequence is TGTGCCGGAAACCCTCTAGGTCAGCAGTTCTTC. The chain combines TRBV7-3 with TRBJ2-1; D gene uncertain. V lost 11 bases and J lost 11, with 16 bases in between. This CDR3 contains 11 residues. Germline lookup yields CDR1 SGHTA and CDR2 FQGTGA.

The gene calls are TRBV21-1 and TRBJ2-2; the D call of TRBD1 is as the table states it, not checked on the DNA. TRBV21-1 is an annotated pseudogene. The CDR3 sequence is 14 residues long. The CDR3 loop reads CASSPGQNTGELFF. CDR3 nucleotides: TGTGCCAGCAGCCCTGGGCAGAACACCGGGGAGCTGTTTTTT.

This clone was detected a few times. The chain has TRBV30 and TRBJ2-2, with D unclear. Trimming shortened V by 0 bases and J by 4 bases, and 6 bases separated the two germline ends. The V gene's germline CDR1 is GTSNPN and CDR2 SVGIG (reference sequence). CDR3 length equals 13 residues. In DNA form, the CDR3 reads TGTGCCTGGAGTGTTCGCAGCACCGGGGAGCTGTTTTTT. This codes for CAWSVRSTGELFF.

This chain uses TRBV5-1 with TRBJ1-4, with D possibly TRBD1 on 5 matching bases. V lost 6 bases to trimming and J lost 7 bases, with 22 bases between them. Germline CDR1 reads SGHRS; CDR2 reads YFSETQ. CDR3 length equals 16 residues. Written as DNA, the CDR3 is TGCGCCAGCACCTTAGGAGGAGGGGCCCGAGGTGAAAAACTGTTTTTT. It specifies CASTLGGGARGEKLFF.

The rearrangement links TRBV3-1 (or the pseudogene TRBV3-2) to TRBJ1-2; tentatively, D is TRBD1 (5 bases). V lost 1 base to trimming and J lost 12 bases, with 12 bases between them. Germline CDR1 LGHDT, CDR2 YNNKEL (reference sequence). This CDR3 has 12 amino acids. The CDR3 here is CASSQGGRRDTF. The CDR3 DNA reads as TGTGCCAGCAGCCAAGGGGGCCGGAGGGACACCTTC.

The V and J genes are TRBV3-1 (or the pseudogene TRBV3-2) and TRBJ1-1, with 7 bases aligning to TRBD1. J lost 5 bases, V lost 3 bases, and 3 bases had no gene match. Germline loops: CDR1 LGHDT, CDR2 YNNKEL (reference sequence). The CDR3 length is 13 residues. The DNA of the CDR3 is TGTGCCAGCAGCCATCAGGGGGTTACTGAAGCTTTCTTT. It specifies CASSHQGVTEAFF.

The chain combines TRBV11-3 with TRBJ2-3; the match to TRBD2 covers 12 bases. V trimming: 2 bases; J trimming: 9 bases; junction bases outside the gene matches: 9. Per the germline V gene, CDR1 is SGHNT and CDR2 is YENEEA. The length of the CDR3 is 16 residues. The CDR3 is CASSLSLTSGSDTQYF. The DNA for the CDR3 is TGTGCCAGCAGCTTATCTTTGACTAGCGGGAGTGACACGCAGTATTTT.

V and J are TRBV11-2 and TRBJ1-2; unclear D gene. CDR3 length: 15 residues. V shed 1 base and J shed 5 bases, with 14 bases lying between them. Germline CDR1 and CDR2: SGHAT and FQNNGV. The CDR3 DNA follows: TGTGCCAGCAGCTTAGTGGCCGGGTTCGATTATGGCTACACCTTC. Amino acids: CASSLVAGFDYGYTF. Full variable domain (outside the CDR3, taken from reference TRBV11-2 and TRBJ1-2): EAGVAQSPRYKIIEKRQSVAFWCNPISGHATLYWYQQILGQGPKLLIQFQNNGVVDDSQLPKDRFSAERLKGVDSTLKIQPAKLEDSAVYLCASSLVAGFDYGYTFGSGTRLTVV.

The chain employs TRBV25-1 and TRBJ2-6; the match to TRBD1 covers 9 bases. The trim removed 9 bases at V and 2 bases at J, leaving 11 bases unmatched. The CDR3 contains 17 residues. Germline V CDR1 and CDR2: MGHDK, SYGVNS. The CDR3 loop is CASSGTGYKTGANVLTF. For the CDR3, the DNA is TGTGCCAGTTCCGGGACAGGGTATAAGACTGGGGCCAACGTCCTGACTTTC.

CDR3 region: CASSLGHGIGNTIYF. The CDR3 coding sequence is TGTGCCAGCAGCTTAGGACACGGGATTGGAAACACCATATATTTT. This rearrangement joins TRBV7-8 to TRBJ1-3; no firm D call. Trimming left V 1 base short and J 3 bases short, with 10 bases between. This CDR3 comprises 15 residues. Per the germline V gene, CDR1 is SGHVS and CDR2 is FQNEAQ. Drawing the rest from reference TRBV7-8 and TRBJ1-3, the complete variable domain is GAGVSQSPRYKVAKRGQDVALRCDPISGHVSLFWYQQALGQGPEFLTYFQNEAQLDKSGLPSDRFFAERPEGSVSTLKIQRTQQEDSAVYLCASSLGHGIGNTIYFGEGSWLTVV.